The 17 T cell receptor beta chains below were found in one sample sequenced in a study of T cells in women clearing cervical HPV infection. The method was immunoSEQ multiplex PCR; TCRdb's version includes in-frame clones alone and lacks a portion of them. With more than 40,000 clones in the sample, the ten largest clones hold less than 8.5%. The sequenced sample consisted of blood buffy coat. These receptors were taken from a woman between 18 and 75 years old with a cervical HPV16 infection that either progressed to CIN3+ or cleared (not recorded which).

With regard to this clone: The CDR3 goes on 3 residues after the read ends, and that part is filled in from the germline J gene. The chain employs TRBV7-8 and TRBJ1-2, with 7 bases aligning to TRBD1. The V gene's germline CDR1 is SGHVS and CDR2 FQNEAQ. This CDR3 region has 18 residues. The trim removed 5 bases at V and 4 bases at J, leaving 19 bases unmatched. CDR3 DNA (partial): TGTGCCAGCAGCAAAACCCTCGGGACAGAATACAGCGGCTATGGC. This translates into CASSKTLGTEYSGYG. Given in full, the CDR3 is CASSKTLGTEYSGYGYTF.

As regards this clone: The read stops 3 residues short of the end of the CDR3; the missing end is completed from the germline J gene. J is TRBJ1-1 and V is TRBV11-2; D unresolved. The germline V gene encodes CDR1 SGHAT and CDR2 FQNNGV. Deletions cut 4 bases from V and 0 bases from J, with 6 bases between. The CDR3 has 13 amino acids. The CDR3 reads CASSSNLNTEAFF. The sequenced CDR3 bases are TGTGCCAGCAGCTCTAACCTGAACACTGAA.

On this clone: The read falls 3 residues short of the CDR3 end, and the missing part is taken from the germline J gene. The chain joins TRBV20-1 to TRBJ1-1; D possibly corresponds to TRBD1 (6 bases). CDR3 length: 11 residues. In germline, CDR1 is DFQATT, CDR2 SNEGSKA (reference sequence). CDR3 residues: CSARVGGMAFF. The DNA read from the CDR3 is TGCAGTGCTAGGGTAGGGGGAATG.

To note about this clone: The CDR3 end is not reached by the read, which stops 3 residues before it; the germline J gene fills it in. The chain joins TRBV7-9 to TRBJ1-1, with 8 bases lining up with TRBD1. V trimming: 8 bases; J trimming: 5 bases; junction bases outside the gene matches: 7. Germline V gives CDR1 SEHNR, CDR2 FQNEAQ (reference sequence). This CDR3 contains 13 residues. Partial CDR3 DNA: TGTGCCAGCTCTACACAGGGGGGAACTGAA. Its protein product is CASSTQGGTE. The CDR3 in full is CASSTQGGTEAFF.

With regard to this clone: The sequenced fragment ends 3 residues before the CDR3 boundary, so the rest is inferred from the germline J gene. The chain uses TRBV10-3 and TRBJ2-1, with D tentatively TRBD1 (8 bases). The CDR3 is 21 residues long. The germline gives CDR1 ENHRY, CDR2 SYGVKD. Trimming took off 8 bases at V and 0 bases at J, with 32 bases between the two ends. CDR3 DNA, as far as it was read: TGTGCCATCGGGGGGAGGGCCGGATTGACAGGGGAAATGACCTCCTACAATGAG. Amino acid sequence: CAIGGRAGLTGEMTSYNE. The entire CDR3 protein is CAIGGRAGLTGEMTSYNEQFF.

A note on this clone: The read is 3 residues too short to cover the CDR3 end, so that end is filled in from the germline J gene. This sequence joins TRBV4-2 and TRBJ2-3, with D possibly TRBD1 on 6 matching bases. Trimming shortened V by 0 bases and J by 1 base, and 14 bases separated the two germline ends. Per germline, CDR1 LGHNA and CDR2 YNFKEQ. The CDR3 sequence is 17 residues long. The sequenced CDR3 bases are TGTGCCAGCAGCCAAGATTTGGGGGCAGGGGGCACAGATACG. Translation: CASSQDLGAGGTDT. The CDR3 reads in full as CASSQDLGAGGTDTQYF.

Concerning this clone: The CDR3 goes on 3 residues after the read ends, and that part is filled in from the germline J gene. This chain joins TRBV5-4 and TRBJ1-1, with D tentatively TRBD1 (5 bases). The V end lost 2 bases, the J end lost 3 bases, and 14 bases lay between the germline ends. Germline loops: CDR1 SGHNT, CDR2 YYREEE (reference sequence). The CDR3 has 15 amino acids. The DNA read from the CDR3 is TGTGCCAGCAGCTTTGGTCGGACAATGGACACTGAA. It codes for CASSFGRTMDTE. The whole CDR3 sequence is CASSFGRTMDTEAFF.

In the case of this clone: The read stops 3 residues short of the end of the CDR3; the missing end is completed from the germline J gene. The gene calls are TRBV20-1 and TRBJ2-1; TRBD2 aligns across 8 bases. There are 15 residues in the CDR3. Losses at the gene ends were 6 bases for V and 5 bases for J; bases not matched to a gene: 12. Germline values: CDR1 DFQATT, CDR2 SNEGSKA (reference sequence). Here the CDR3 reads CSAPGGAGENNEQFF. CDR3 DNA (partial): TGCAGTGCCCCCGGGGGGGCGGGTGAAAACAATGAG.

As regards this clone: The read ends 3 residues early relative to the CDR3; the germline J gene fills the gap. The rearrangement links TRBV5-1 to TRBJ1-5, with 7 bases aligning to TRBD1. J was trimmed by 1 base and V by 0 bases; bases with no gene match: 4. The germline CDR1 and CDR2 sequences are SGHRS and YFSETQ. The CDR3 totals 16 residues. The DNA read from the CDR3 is TGCGCCAGCAGCTTGGAGGGCAGGGGGAGCAATCAGCCC. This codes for CASSLEGRGSNQP. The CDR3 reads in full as CASSLEGRGSNQPQHF.

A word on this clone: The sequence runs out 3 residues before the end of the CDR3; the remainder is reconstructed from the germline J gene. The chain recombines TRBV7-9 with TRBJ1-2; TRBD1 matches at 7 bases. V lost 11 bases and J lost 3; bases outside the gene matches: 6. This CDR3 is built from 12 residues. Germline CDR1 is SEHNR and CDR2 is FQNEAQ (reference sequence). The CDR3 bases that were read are TGTGCCGCCACAGGGGATCACTATGGC. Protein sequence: CAATGDHYG. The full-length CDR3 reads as CAATGDHYGYTF.

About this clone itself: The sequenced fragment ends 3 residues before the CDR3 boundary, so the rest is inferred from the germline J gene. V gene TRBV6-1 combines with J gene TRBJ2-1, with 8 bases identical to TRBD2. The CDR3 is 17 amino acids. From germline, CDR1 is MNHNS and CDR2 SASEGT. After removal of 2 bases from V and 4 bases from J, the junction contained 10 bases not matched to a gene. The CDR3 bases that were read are TGTGCCAGCAGTGAATACCCCGGGGGGGCCCGGTACAATGAG. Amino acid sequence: CASSEYPGGARYNE. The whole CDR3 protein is CASSEYPGGARYNEQFF.

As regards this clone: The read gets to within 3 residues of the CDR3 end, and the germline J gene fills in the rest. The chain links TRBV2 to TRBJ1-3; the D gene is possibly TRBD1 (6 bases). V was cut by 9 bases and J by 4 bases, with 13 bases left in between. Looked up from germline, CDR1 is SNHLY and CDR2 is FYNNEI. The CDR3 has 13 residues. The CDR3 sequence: CASSPGEGNTIYF. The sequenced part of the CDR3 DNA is TGTGCCAGTAGCCCAGGGGAGGGAAACACC.

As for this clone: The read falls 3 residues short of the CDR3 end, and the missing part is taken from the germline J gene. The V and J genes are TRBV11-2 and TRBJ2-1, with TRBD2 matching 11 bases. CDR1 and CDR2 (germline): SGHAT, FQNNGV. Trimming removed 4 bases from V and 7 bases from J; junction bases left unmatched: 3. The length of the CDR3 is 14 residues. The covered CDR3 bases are TGTGCCAGCAGCTCGACTAGCGGGACAAATGAG. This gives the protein CASSSTSGTNE. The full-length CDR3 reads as CASSSTSGTNEQFF. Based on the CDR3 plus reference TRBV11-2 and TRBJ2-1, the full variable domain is EAGVAQSPRYKIIEKRQSVAFWCNPISGHATLYWYQQILGQGPKLLIQFQNNGVVDDSQLPKDRFSAERLKGVDSTLKIQPAKLEDSAVYLCASSSTSGTNEQFFGPGTRLTVL.

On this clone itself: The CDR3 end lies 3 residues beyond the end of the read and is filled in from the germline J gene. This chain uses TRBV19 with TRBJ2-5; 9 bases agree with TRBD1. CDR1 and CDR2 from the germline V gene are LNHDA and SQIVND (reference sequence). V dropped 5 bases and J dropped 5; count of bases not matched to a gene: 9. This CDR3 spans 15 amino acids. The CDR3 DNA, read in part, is TGTGCCAGTAGTGCCCGGACAGGGGCTGCGGAGACC. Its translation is CASSARTGAAET. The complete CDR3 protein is CASSARTGAAETQYF. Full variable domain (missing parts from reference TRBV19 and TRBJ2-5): DGGITQSPKYLFRKEGQNVTLSCEQNLNHDAMYWYRQDPGQGLRLIYYSQIVNDFQKGDIAEGYSVSREKKESFPLTVTSAQKNPTAFYLCASSARTGAAETQYFGPGTRLLVL.

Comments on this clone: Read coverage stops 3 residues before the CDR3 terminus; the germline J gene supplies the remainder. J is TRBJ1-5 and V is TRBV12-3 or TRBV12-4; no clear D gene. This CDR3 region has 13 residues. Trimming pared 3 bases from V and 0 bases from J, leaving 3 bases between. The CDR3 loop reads CASSFGSNQPQHF. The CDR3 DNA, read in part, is TGTGCCAGCAGTTTCGGTAGCAATCAGCCC.

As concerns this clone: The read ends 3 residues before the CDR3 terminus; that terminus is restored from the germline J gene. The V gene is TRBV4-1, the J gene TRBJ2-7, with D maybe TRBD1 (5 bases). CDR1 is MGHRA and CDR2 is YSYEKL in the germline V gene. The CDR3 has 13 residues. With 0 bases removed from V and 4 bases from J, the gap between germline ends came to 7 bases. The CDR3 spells CASSQDRGYEQYF. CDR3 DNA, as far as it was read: TGCGCCAGCAGCCAAGATAGGGGTTACGAG.

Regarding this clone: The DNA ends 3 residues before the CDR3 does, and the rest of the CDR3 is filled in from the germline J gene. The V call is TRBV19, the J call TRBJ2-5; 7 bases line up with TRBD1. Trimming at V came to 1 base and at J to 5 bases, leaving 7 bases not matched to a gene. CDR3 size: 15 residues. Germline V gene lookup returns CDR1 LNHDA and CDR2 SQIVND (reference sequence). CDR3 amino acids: CASSIADRAGETQYF. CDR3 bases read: TGTGCCAGTAGTATAGCCGACAGGGCTGGGGAGACC.